The 21 T cell receptor beta chains below were found in one sample sequenced in a study. TCRdb re-derived calls from the 5' RACE reads in MiXCR, one entry per CDR3 protein. Of 62,000 or so distinct CDR3 sequences in the sample, under 35% were seen once. The source material was tumor-infiltrating naive CD4+ T cells sorted from the breast tumor. Sample subset: naive CD4+ T cells, CD4+CD45RA+CD25-. All receptors derive from a female donor with breast cancer.

The gene calls are TRBV28 and TRBJ1-2; D unclear. Trimming took off 8 bases at V and 1 base at J, with 11 bases between the two ends. Germline assignment: CDR1 MDHEN and CDR2 SYDVKM. The CDR3 spans 13 residues. The CDR3 protein is CASSRTDNYGYTF. CDR3 coding DNA: TGTGCCAGCTCTAGGACGGATAACTATGGCTACACCTTC.

Concerning this clonotype itself: With a much larger clone just one base away, this may be a read error. Lacking the conserved final phenylalanine or tryptophan, this CDR3 likely reflects a read error. In nucleotides, the CDR3 is TGTGCCAGCAGCTTAACGATAGGACAGATGAACACTGAAGCTTTCATT. Translating it yields CASSLTIGQMNTEAFI. The rearrangement links TRBV7-8 to TRBJ1-1, with a possible D match to TRBD1 (6 bases). CDR1 and CDR2 (germline): SGHVS, FQNEAQ. This CDR3 is built from 16 residues. V shed 2 bases and J shed 0 bases, with 13 bases lying between them.

In this sample, this clonotype turned up a few times. The chain combines TRBV6-5 with TRBJ1-6, with a tentative D call TRBD1 (6 bases). The germline V and J ends were trimmed by 5 bases and 4 bases, with 15 bases remaining between them. Germline loops: CDR1 MNHEY, CDR2 SVGAGI. The CDR3 has 16 amino acids. DNA for the CDR3: TGTGCCAGCAGTCCCCGAGGTCAGGGGTATAATTCACCCCTCCACTTT. Its protein is CASSPRGQGYNSPLHF.

This clonotype turned up a few times. This chain uses TRBV6-5 with TRBJ2-2; D is perhaps TRBD1 (5 bases). The CDR3 is 12 amino acids. CDR1 MNHEY and CDR2 SVGAGI come from the germline V gene. Trimming cost V 8 bases and J 4 bases, with 8 bases left between them. In DNA form, the CDR3 reads TGTGCCAGCGGACATCTCACCGGGGAGCTGTTTTTT. Translation: CASGHLTGELFF.

This clonotype was seen only a few times. The V gene is TRBV20-1, the J gene TRBJ1-2; no reliable D call. Germline lookup yields CDR1 DFQATT and CDR2 SNEGSKA (reference sequence). V was shortened by 3 bases and J by 1 base, with 9 bases between the two germline ends. The CDR3 length is 13 residues. The CDR3 loop is CSARDAVNYGYTF. Written as DNA, the CDR3 is TGCAGTGCTAGGGACGCAGTTAACTATGGCTACACCTTC.

In this sample, this clonotype turned up many times. The rearrangement links TRBV15 to TRBJ2-1, with D perhaps TRBD1 or TRBD2 (6 bases each). Germline V gene sequence: CDR1 LNHNV, CDR2 YYDKDF (reference sequence). Trimming pared 6 bases from V and 2 bases from J, leaving 14 bases between. This CDR3 is 15 amino acids long. CDR3 protein: CATRTQGGPYNEQFF. The CDR3 nucleotides are TGTGCCACCAGAACTCAAGGGGGGCCCTACAATGAGCAGTTCTTC.

In its sample, this clonotype was seen a few times. The J gene is TRBJ2-1, the V gene TRBV29-1, with 15 bases matching TRBD2. V lost 7 bases to trimming and J lost 7 bases; unmatched junction nucleotides: 8. CDR1 is SQVTM, CDR2 ANQGSEA, per germline. This CDR3 is 15 amino acids long. The CDR3: CSAMRGTSGRNEQFF. CDR3 bases: TGCAGCGCCATGCGGGGGACTAGCGGGAGGAATGAGCAGTTCTTC.

The V and J genes are TRBV12-3 or TRBV12-4 and TRBJ1-3, with D maybe TRBD1 (6 bases). The CDR3 loop spans 17 amino acids. Deletions cut 5 bases from V and 0 bases from J, with 17 bases between. The CDR3 is CASSQTATGYSGNTIYF. The DNA of the CDR3 is TGTGCCAGCAGTCAAACCGCGACAGGCTACTCTGGAAACACCATATATTTT.

This chain joins TRBV6-6 and TRBJ1-5, with 8 bases fitting TRBD1. Germline CDR1 MNHNY, CDR2 SVGAGI (reference sequence). Trimming at V came to 6 bases and at J to 6 bases, leaving 7 bases not matched to a gene. This CDR3 has 14 residues. The CDR3 protein is CASRTTGAVQPQHF. As DNA, the CDR3 is TGTGCCAGCAGGACGACAGGGGCGGTTCAGCCCCAGCATTTT.

This chain uses TRBV7-3 with TRBJ1-2, with D maybe TRBD1 (5 bases). V lost 5 bases and J 7 bases, leaving 14 bases between the germline ends. The CDR3 is 13 amino acids. In germline, CDR1 is SGHTA, CDR2 FQGTGA. CDR3 protein: CASSLLGVAGYTF. Written as DNA, the CDR3 is TGTGCCAGCAGCCTCCTGGGGGTTGCTGGCTACACCTTC. Looking up the rest from reference TRBV7-3 and TRBJ1-2 gives the full variable domain: GAGVSQTPSNKVTEKGKYVELRCDPISGHTALYWYRQSLGQGPEFLIYFQGTGAADDSGLPNDRFFAVRPEGSVSTLKIQRTERGDSAVYLCASSLLGVAGYTFGSGTRLTVV.

This chain connects TRBV6-1 to TRBJ1-5; unclear D gene. The V end lost 6 bases, the J end lost 4 bases, and 19 bases lay between the germline ends. CDR1 is MNHNS and CDR2 is SASEGT in the germline V gene. The CDR3 covers 16 residues. CDR3 coding DNA: TGTGCCAGCAGCCCACTGATGGGTCTAGGGAATCAGCCCCAGCATTTT. Its protein is CASSPLMGLGNQPQHF.

As concerns this clonotype: A much more abundant neighbour one base away suggests this may be a read error. This chain connects TRBV9 to TRBJ1-1; D call uncertain. The CDR3 totals 13 residues. Germline loops: CDR1 SGDLS, CDR2 YYNGEE. V lost 0 bases, J lost 11 bases, and 14 bases lay in between. In DNA form, the CDR3 reads TGTGCCAGCAGCGTAGATTTAAACGGGGATGCTTTCTTT. Protein: CASSVDLNGDAFF.

In its sample, this clonotype was seen many times. The chain uses TRBV5-1 and TRBJ2-3, with D unclear. The germline V and J ends were trimmed by 1 base and 0 bases, with 9 bases remaining between them. This CDR3 contains 15 residues. Per the germline V gene, CDR1 is SGHRS and CDR2 is YFSETQ. The CDR3 is CASSLFGGSTDTQYF. Here the CDR3 DNA reads TGCGCCAGCAGCTTGTTCGGCGGTAGCACAGATACGCAGTATTTT.

The V and J genes are TRBV9 and TRBJ2-1; 7 positions match TRBD1. The CDR3 has 13 amino acids. J lost 8 bases, V lost 4 bases, and 6 bases had no gene match. Germline V CDR1 and CDR2: SGDLS, YYNGEE. The CDR3 DNA reads as TGTGCCAGCAGCTCAAGACAGGGCTATGAGCAGTTCTTC. The encoded protein is CASSSRQGYEQFF.

In this sample, this clonotype turned up a few times. The chain carries TRBV20-1 and TRBJ2-7, with 7 bases identical to TRBD1. This CDR3 has 15 amino acids. Germline values: CDR1 DFQATT, CDR2 SNEGSKA (reference sequence). In nucleotides, the CDR3 is TGCAGCGCGAAGAAGTACAGGACAGGTGCTTACGAGCAGTACTTC. Protein product: CSAKKYRTGAYEQYF.

The gene calls are TRBV7-9 and TRBJ2-5; 7 bases are shared with TRBD2. Germline CDR1 is SEHNR and CDR2 is FQNEAQ (reference sequence). V was pared by 6 bases and J by 4 bases, with 11 bases of the junction left unmatched. This CDR3 has 15 residues. The CDR3 sequence: CASRTTSGTIETQYF. The CDR3 DNA reads as TGTGCCAGCAGAACCACATCCGGGACTATAGAGACCCAGTACTTC.

Many counts were recorded for this clonotype. V usage is TRBV2 and J usage is TRBJ2-3; 8 nucleotides agree with TRBD2. The CDR3 runs 13 residues. V was clipped by 11 bases and J by 5 bases; unmatched bases: 9. Germline loops: CDR1 SNHLY, CDR2 FYNNEI. The DNA of the CDR3 is TGTGCCCTTGGGGCGGGAGGAGGAGATACGCAGTATTTT. Translating gives CALGAGGGDTQYF.

This clonotype turned up a few times. The V gene is TRBV5-1, the J gene TRBJ2-7; 8 bases map to TRBD1. Trimming at V came to 1 base and at J to 0 bases, leaving 3 bases not matched to a gene. Germline V CDR1 and CDR2: SGHRS, YFSETQ. The length of the CDR3 is 15 residues. In nucleotides, the CDR3 is TGCGCCAGCAGCTTGAGCCAGGGGGCCTCCTACGAGCAGTACTTC. This sequence encodes CASSLSQGASYEQYF. Together with reference TRBV5-1 and TRBJ2-7, the CDR3 gives the full variable domain: KAGVTQTPRYLIKTRGQQVTLSCSPISGHRSVSWYQQTPGQGLQFLFEYFSETQRNKGNFPGRFSGRQFSNSRSEMNVSTLELGDSALYLCASSLSQGASYEQYFGPGTRLTVT.

Judged by abundance, this clonotype is medium-sized (0.01 to 0.1%). The genes are TRBV20-1 and TRBJ1-1, with D perhaps matching TRBD1 (5 bases). Trimming took off 5 bases at V and 6 bases at J, with 16 bases between the two ends. The CDR3 totals 13 residues. Germline CDR1 and CDR2: DFQATT and SNEGSKA (reference sequence). The CDR3 sequence: CSAPGTFGAEAFF. CDR3 DNA: TGCAGTGCTCCAGGGACCTTTGGGGCTGAAGCTTTCTTT.

By frequency in the sample, this clonotype is medium-sized. This sequence joins TRBV3-1 and TRBJ2-5; D gene unclear. V lost 4 bases and J lost 2, with 11 bases in between. Germline V gene lookup returns CDR1 LGHDT and CDR2 YNNKEL (reference sequence). The CDR3 has 14 residues. The CDR3 spells CASSRSTPQETQYF. Written as DNA, the CDR3 is TGTGCCAGCAGCCGCTCGACTCCGCAAGAGACCCAGTACTTC.

CDR3 loop: CASSSGQGEGSPLHF. The CDR3 DNA is TGTGCCAGCAGCTCCGGACAGGGGGAAGGGTCACCCCTCCACTTT. The chain uses TRBV7-9 and TRBJ1-6, with 10 bases fitting TRBD1. There are 15 residues in the CDR3. With 4 bases clipped from V and 10 bases from J, the junction kept 7 bases outside the gene matches. Germline values: CDR1 SEHNR, CDR2 FQNEAQ (reference sequence).